The 27 T cell receptor beta chains listed next were all sequenced from one sample in a study of human T cells and chemical hapten exposure. Via MiXCR, TCRdb re-called the RACE reads, giving one row per CDR3 protein. This sample has 73,000 or so distinct CDR3 sequences, with about 8.5% found just once. This sample's time point: patch test 2, 6 weeks after DPC sensitization. Specified treatment: therapeutic diphenylcyclopropenone sensitization with weekly scalp DPC. The material was whole blood, obtained in connection with sensitization to the hapten diphenylcyclopropenone (DPC). These receptors originate from a woman in her fifties or sixties with alopecia areata. Some clones in this sample may be carry-over from other donors' samples.

This clonotype has at least ten counts. This sequence joins TRBV12-3 or TRBV12-4 and TRBJ1-1; TRBD1 is a possible D gene (5 bases). Trimming took 4 bases from V and 3 from J, leaving 12 bases between them. The CDR3 consists of 14 residues. CDR3 in amino acids: CASSSSRGYTEAFF. CDR3 nucleotides: TGTGCCAGCAGTTCCTCAAGGGGTTACACTGAAGCTTTCTTT.

This clonotype was seen more than once but under ten times. The V gene is TRBV7-8, the J gene TRBJ2-3; weak D call: TRBD2 (6 bases). Trimming cost V 4 bases and J 2 bases, with 13 bases left between them. Germline values: CDR1 SGHVS, CDR2 FQNEAQ. The CDR3 totals 15 residues. The DNA for the CDR3 is TGTGCCAGCAGCTCAATCGGGGGTATCACAGATACGCAGTATTTT. It yields the protein CASSSIGGITDTQYF.

V and J are TRBV12-3 or TRBV12-4 and TRBJ1-4, with a weak D call TRBD1 (5 bases). The CDR3 sequence is 14 residues long. V was shortened by 5 bases and J by 6 bases, with 13 bases between the two germline ends. CDR3 nucleotide sequence: TGTGCCAGCAGTGGAGTCGGGACGGATGAAAAACTGTTTTTT. Translated, it gives CASSGVGTDEKLFF.

The chain carries TRBV24-1 and TRBJ2-5; the D is unclear. This CDR3 has 15 amino acids. The germline V and J ends were trimmed by 3 bases and 4 bases, with 14 bases remaining between them. Germline V gene sequence: CDR1 KGHDR, CDR2 SFDVKD. CDR3 in DNA: TGTGCCACCAGTGATCCCTCCAGAGTTCCAGAGACCCAGTACTTC. Translation: CATSDPSRVPETQYF.

This clonotype came up a few times. The gene calls are TRBV18 and TRBJ2-7; D is unclear. The CDR3 runs to 12 residues. CDR1 and CDR2 (germline): KGHSH, LQKENI. The V and J ends lost 3 bases and 3 bases respectively, with 6 bases between them. The CDR3 sequence is CASSPGFYEQYF. In nucleotides, the CDR3 is TGTGCCAGCTCACCCGGGTTCTACGAGCAGTACTTC.

This clonotype was counted many times. The chain links TRBV29-1 to TRBJ1-2; D uncertain. The CDR3 runs to 13 residues. V was shortened by 2 bases and J by 3 bases, with 10 bases between the two germline ends. The V gene's germline CDR1 is SQVTM and CDR2 ANQGSEA. CDR3 sequence reads: CSVERPADYGYTF. DNA for the CDR3: TGCAGCGTTGAAAGGCCGGCCGACTATGGCTACACCTTC.

The rearrangement joins TRBV29-1 to TRBJ2-6; no reliable D call. V shed 0 bases and J shed 0 bases, with 9 bases lying between them. This CDR3 region has 16 residues. Germline CDR1 SQVTM, CDR2 ANQGSEA. In DNA, the CDR3 is TGCAGCGTTGAAGATCACCCGGGCTCTGGGGCCAACGTCCTGACTTTC. This sequence encodes CSVEDHPGSGANVLTF. The full variable domain, its missing parts supplied by reference TRBV29-1 and TRBJ2-6, is SAVISQKPSRDICQRGTSLTIQCQVDSQVTMMFWYRQQPGQSLTLIATANQGSEATYESGFVIDKFPISRPNLTFSTLTVSNMSPEDSSIYLCSVEDHPGSGANVLTFGAGSRLTVL.

The rearrangement links TRBV7-9 to TRBJ2-2; 7 nucleotides agree with TRBD1. V dropped 5 bases and J dropped 4; count of bases not matched to a gene: 7. The CDR3 loop spans 15 amino acids. Germline values: CDR1 SEHNR, CDR2 FQNEAQ (reference sequence). The CDR3 DNA is TGTGCCAGCAGCCTCGACAGGGATGGCACCGGGGAGCTGTTTTTT. Translating gives CASSLDRDGTGELFF.

V gene TRBV12-3 or TRBV12-4 combines with J gene TRBJ2-1; D is undetermined. V dropped 6 bases and J dropped 8 bases, with 8 bases sitting between them. The CDR3 runs 11 residues. The CDR3 sequence: CASSPKDEQFF. CDR3 DNA: TGTGCCAGCAGCCCCAAGGATGAGCAGTTCTTC.

This clonotype was seen many times. CDR3 nucleotide sequence: TGTGCCACCACGGACAGGGAGTCCTATAATTCACCCCTCCACTTT. Protein sequence: CATTDRESYNSPLHF. The rearrangement joins TRBV10-3 to TRBJ1-6; 8 bases map to TRBD1. CDR1 is ENHRY and CDR2 is SYGVKD in the germline V gene. The CDR3 is 15 amino acids. The junction had 6 bases not matched to a gene; V was cut back by 10 bases and J by 1 base.

The chain employs TRBV19 and TRBJ2-2; D is undetermined. Trimming took off 9 bases at V and 4 bases at J, with 15 bases between the two ends. The CDR3 length is 14 residues. Per germline, CDR1 LNHDA and CDR2 SQIVND (reference sequence). The CDR3 loop is CASLIKPGTGELFF. Here the CDR3 DNA reads TGTGCCAGCCTTATCAAGCCGGGCACCGGGGAGCTGTTTTTT.

This clonotype was detected a few times. As DNA, the CDR3 is TGCAGCGTTGAAGTTACAGGGGGTCGATCCTACGAGCAGTACTTC. Its translation: CSVEVTGGRSYEQYF. The chain joins TRBV29-1 to TRBJ2-7, with 8 bases that match TRBD1. Germline assignment: CDR1 SQVTM and CDR2 ANQGSEA. CDR3 length: 15 amino acids. The trim removed 1 base at V and 1 base at J, leaving 6 bases unmatched.

The chain is built from TRBV10-3 and TRBJ2-7, with D perhaps matching TRBD1 or TRBD2 (6 bases each). There are 15 residues in the CDR3. CDR1 and CDR2 from the germline V gene are ENHRY and SYGVKD. Trimming pared 6 bases from V and 2 bases from J, leaving 17 bases between. The CDR3, as DNA: TGTGCCATCAGCAGAGGAGGGGGAGTCGCCTACGAGCAGTACTTC. It is translated as CAISRGGGVAYEQYF.

This chain uses TRBV10-3 with TRBJ2-7; TRBD2 might be the D (5 bases). The CDR3 covers 15 residues. Between the trimmed V and J ends, which lost 2 bases and 3 bases, there was a span of 14 bases. In germline, CDR1 is ENHRY, CDR2 SYGVKD. The DNA for the CDR3 is TGTGCCATCAGTGAGAGAGAAGGACGGGACTACGAGCAGTACTTC. Amino acid sequence: CAISEREGRDYEQYF.

The rearrangement links TRBV14 to TRBJ1-5; D unresolved. V lost 1 base, J lost 4 bases, and 8 bases lay in between. This CDR3 spans 14 amino acids. CDR1 is SGHDN, CDR2 FVKESK, per germline. CDR3 residues: CASSQVSSNQPQHF. The CDR3 nucleotides read TGTGCCAGCAGCCAAGTGAGTTCAAATCAGCCCCAGCATTTT.

This clonotype turned up a few times. The chain joins TRBV3-1 to TRBJ1-1, with D tentatively TRBD1 (6 bases). V was trimmed by 6 bases and J by 8 bases, leaving 16 bases between them. From germline, CDR1 is LGHDT and CDR2 YNNKEL (reference sequence). The CDR3 spans 13 residues. The CDR3 here is CASSPGTSLEAFF. CDR3 bases: TGTGCCAGCAGTCCTGGGACATCTTTAGAAGCTTTCTTT.

There are many counts of this clonotype. The chain has TRBV5-1 and TRBJ2-7; the match to TRBD1 covers 7 bases. V was clipped by 4 bases and J by 3 bases; unmatched bases: 7. The CDR3 loop spans 14 amino acids. Germline CDR1 and CDR2: SGHRS and YFSETQ. The CDR3, as DNA: TGCGCCAGCAGCCCGGGGACAGTGATCTACGAGCAGTACTTC. As protein: CASSPGTVIYEQYF.

This clonotype showed up many times. This chain connects TRBV7-9 to TRBJ2-4; D is perhaps TRBD1 (6 bases). The germline V and J ends were trimmed by 4 bases and 2 bases, with 12 bases remaining between them. Germline values: CDR1 SEHNR, CDR2 FQNEAQ (reference sequence). The CDR3 sequence is 15 residues long. CDR3 in DNA: TGTGCCAGCAGCTACGGACAGCTATCCAAAAACATTCAGTACTTC. As protein: CASSYGQLSKNIQYF.

This clonotype was picked up many times. This sequence joins TRBV5-4 and TRBJ1-2; 8 bases align to TRBD1. The CDR3 contains 16 residues. The germline V gene has CDR1 SGHNT and CDR2 YYREEE (reference sequence). The ends lost 3 bases at V and 4 bases at J; junction bases unmatched: 11. The CDR3 DNA is TGTGCCAGCAGCTCTCCACTCGGACAGGGTGGCTATGGCTACACCTTC. Protein: CASSSPLGQGGYGYTF.

There are a few counts of this clonotype. This sequence joins TRBV12-3 or TRBV12-4 and TRBJ1-2; maybe TRBD1 (6 bases). CDR3 length: 14 amino acids. Trimming cost V 3 bases and J 5 bases, with 13 bases left between them. Here the CDR3 reads CASSLDGGGYGYTF. The CDR3 coding sequence is TGTGCCAGCAGTTTGGACGGGGGCGGTTATGGCTACACCTTC.

This clonotype showed up many times. The chain links TRBV5-1 to TRBJ2-3; TRBD1 agrees at 9 bases. J was trimmed by 11 bases and V by 7 bases; bases with no gene match: 5. The CDR3 runs to 11 residues. Germline V gives CDR1 SGHRS, CDR2 YFSETQ. The CDR3 spells CASRGGQGQYF. The CDR3 DNA follows: TGCGCCAGCCGAGGGGGACAGGGGCAGTATTTT.

The V and J genes are TRBV7-2 and TRBJ2-3, with D hard to call. Germline-derived CDR1 and CDR2 are SGHTA and FQGNSA. The CDR3 totals 12 residues. V lost 5 bases and J 4 bases, leaving 7 bases between the germline ends. CDR3 sequence: CASSISADTQYF. CDR3 nucleotide sequence: TGTGCCAGCAGCATCTCGGCAGATACGCAGTATTTT.

The genes are TRBV3-2 and TRBJ1-1; the DNA was not used to check the table's D call, TRBD1. TRBV3-2 constitutes a pseudogene. The CDR3 has 14 residues. The CDR3 here is CASSHDGTVGQAFF. The CDR3 bases are TGTGCCAGCAGCCACGATGGGACAGTGGGGCAAGCTTTCTTT.

This sequence joins TRBV20-1 and TRBJ2-3; D is perhaps TRBD2 (6 bases). With 6 bases removed from V and 1 base from J, the gap between germline ends came to 11 bases. The germline gives CDR1 DFQATT, CDR2 SNEGSKA (reference sequence). The CDR3 has 13 amino acids. The CDR3 DNA reads as TGCAGTGCCCCGGGCGGGGGCACAGATACGCAGTATTTT. Protein sequence: CSAPGGGTDTQYF.

This clonotype was recorded many times. V is TRBV12-3 or TRBV12-4 and J is TRBJ2-7; D is uncertain. This CDR3 comprises 13 residues. Trimming took off 5 bases at V and 7 bases at J, with 15 bases between the two ends. CDR3 DNA: TGTGCCAGCAGTCAATCCACTGTTAGGGAGCAGTACTTC. Amino acid sequence: CASSQSTVREQYF.

The chain links TRBV5-6 to TRBJ1-2; the match to TRBD1 covers 10 bases. Germline CDR1 reads SGHDT; CDR2 reads YYEEEE. The V and J ends lost 4 bases and 4 bases, in that order; junction bases with no gene match: 7. The CDR3 contains 15 residues. The CDR3 reads CASSPRQGASYGYTF. The CDR3 nucleotides read TGTGCCAGCAGCCCAAGACAGGGGGCTTCCTATGGCTACACCTTC.

The rearrangement joins TRBV7-8 to TRBJ2-3; tentatively, D is TRBD1 (5 bases). With 5 bases removed from V and 4 bases from J, the gap between germline ends came to 16 bases. CDR3 length: 15 residues. Germline V gives CDR1 SGHVS, CDR2 FQNEAQ. The DNA of the CDR3 is TGTGCCAGCAGCCAAGGGGCTAATGAGGCAGATACGCAGTATTTT. Translated: CASSQGANEADTQYF.